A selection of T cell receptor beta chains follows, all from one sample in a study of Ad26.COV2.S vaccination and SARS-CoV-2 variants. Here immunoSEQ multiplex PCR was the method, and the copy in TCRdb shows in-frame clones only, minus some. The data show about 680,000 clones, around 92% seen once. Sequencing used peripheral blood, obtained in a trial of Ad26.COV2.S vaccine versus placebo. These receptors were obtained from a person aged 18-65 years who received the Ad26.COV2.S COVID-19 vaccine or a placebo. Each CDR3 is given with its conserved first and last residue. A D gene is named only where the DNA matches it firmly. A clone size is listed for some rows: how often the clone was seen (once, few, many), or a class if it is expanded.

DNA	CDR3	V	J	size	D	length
TGTGCCAGCTGCCCCGATTACAGCTATGGCTACACCTTC	CASCPDYSYGYTF	TRBV11-2	TRBJ1-2	-	-	13
TGTGCCATTAGGGGGGACGATGAAAAACTGTTTTTT	CAIRGDDEKLFF	TRBV6-5	TRBJ1-4	-	-	12
TGTGCCAGCAGGGAGACTGGACTAGCGGGAGAGCCGTATTTT	CASRETGLAGEPYF	TRBV6-5	TRBJ2-3	-	TRBD2	14
TGTGCCAGCAGCCAGGCCGGGACAGGGGTCTATGGCTACACCTTC	CASSQAGTGVYGYTF	TRBV14	TRBJ1-2	-	TRBD1	15
TGTGCCAGCAGCTTGGGCTTCCCTAATGGGGGTTCTGATGAAAAACTGTTTTTT	CASSLGFPNGGSDEKLFF	TRBV5-4	TRBJ1-4	once	-	18
TGTGCCAGCAGCCTCACTTTCCAAGAGACCCAGTACTTC	CASSLTFQETQYF	TRBV14	TRBJ2-5	-	-	13
TGTGCCAGCAGTTATCGGGGAGGAGAGACCCAGTACTTC	CASSYRGGETQYF	TRBV6-6	TRBJ2-5	-	-	13
TGTGCCAGAAGCGAGACAGGGGGCAGGTCCTATAATTCACCCCTCCACTTT	CARSETGGRSYNSPLHF	TRBV5-3	TRBJ1-6	-	TRBD1	17
TGTGCCAGCAGCCCAGGGTGGGGTAATGAAAAACTGTTTTTT	CASSPGWGNEKLFF	TRBV7-9	TRBJ1-4	-	-	14
TGTGCCAGCAGTTACAGCCGGACAGGGACTGGAAACACCATATATTTT	CASSYSRTGTGNTIYF	TRBV6-5	TRBJ1-3	-	TRBD1	16
TGTGCCAGCAGCCAAGAGGGATGGAATGAGCAGTTCTTC	CASSQEGWNEQFF	TRBV3-1/TRBV3-2	TRBJ2-1	-	-	13
TGTGCCAGTAGTACTACAGGCCCCACTGAAGCTTTCTTT	CASSTTGPTEAFF	TRBV19	TRBJ1-1	-	-	13
TGTGCCAGCAGCCGGGGCAGCGTTTCGAACACCGGGGAGCTGTTTTTT	CASSRGSVSNTGELFF	TRBV5-6	TRBJ2-2	-	-	16
TGTGCCAGCAGCCTCCCGGGCACTGGGGCCAACGTCCTGACTTTC	CASSLPGTGANVLTF	TRBV7-9	TRBJ2-6	-	-	15
TGTGCCAGCAGTGACTCGCGCAGGGGGACCGGGGAGCTGTTTTTT	CASSDSRRGTGELFF	TRBV6-4	TRBJ2-2	-	TRBD1	15
TGTGCCATCAGCCGGGACAGGGTATACAATGAGCAGTTCTTC	CAISRDRVYNEQFF	TRBV10-3	TRBJ2-1	-	TRBD1	14
TGTGCCAGCAGCGCTTGGGACAGTCCTGTTTATGGCTACACCTTC	CASSAWDSPVYGYTF	TRBV5-4	TRBJ1-2	-	TRBD1	15
TGTGCCAGCAGCCTGGTGGCGGGGCCAACCGAGCAGTACTTC	CASSLVAGPTEQYF	TRBV7-8	TRBJ2-7	-	-	14
TGTGCCAGTAGTATAGCATCAGGGTACGGCACTGAAGCTTTCTTT	CASSIASGYGTEAFF	TRBV19	TRBJ1-1	-	-	15
TGTGCCAGCTCACCAGACATTCAGTGGGGTGGAGGGAACACTGAAGCTTTCTTT	CASSPDIQWGGGNTEAFF	TRBV18	TRBJ1-1	-	-	18
TGTGCCAGCAGCTTACAGGGGGCGATTGAAGCTTTCTTT	CASSLQGAIEAFF	TRBV3-1/TRBV3-2	TRBJ1-1	-	TRBD1	13
TGTGCCAGCAGCTTCAACAGGGTCCACATGAACACTGAAGCTTTCTTT	CASSFNRVHMNTEAFF	TRBV9	TRBJ1-1	-	-	16
TGTGCCAGCAGCCTTGCTACGAATGAAAAACTGTTTTTT	CASSLATNEKLFF	TRBV7-8	TRBJ1-4	-	-	13
TGTGCCAGCAGCGCAACAGGGTACCAAGAGACCCAGTACTTC	CASSATGYQETQYF	TRBV9	TRBJ2-5	-	-	14
TGTGCCAGCTCACAAACGGAAAGCCAAGAGACCCAGTACTTC	CASSQTESQETQYF	TRBV18	TRBJ2-5	-	-	14
TGTGCCAGCCGACAGGTCTCTGGAAACACCATATATTTT	CASRQVSGNTIYF	TRBV18	TRBJ1-3	-	-	13
TGTGCCAGCAGTACAGGGGGAGAACAGCCCCAGCATTTT	CASSTGGEQPQHF	TRBV2	TRBJ1-5	-	TRBD1	13
TGCAGCGTTGAAGTAGGGGGCGGCACTGAAGCTTTCTTT	CSVEVGGGTEAFF	TRBV29-1	TRBJ1-1	-	TRBD1	13
TGTGCCAGCAGCCCAACGACAGATACCTATGGCTACACCTTC	CASSPTTDTYGYTF	TRBV5-6	TRBJ1-2	few	-	14
TGTGCCAGCAAGGGACAGGGGATGAACACTGAAGCTTTCTTT	CASKGQGMNTEAFF	TRBV6-4	TRBJ1-1	-	TRBD1	14
TGTGCCAGTAGCCCGGGACAGGGTGTGGCGCATGAAAAACTGTTTTTT	CASSPGQGVAHEKLFF	TRBV19	TRBJ1-4	-	TRBD1	16
TGCGCCAGCAGCTTGGCGGCACTGGGAGGTGAAAAACTGTTTTTT	CASSLAALGGEKLFF	TRBV5-1	TRBJ1-4	-	-	15
TGTGCCAGCAGTTCTTGGGGGGGGCGAGGCAATCAGCCCCAGCATTTT	CASSSWGGRGNQPQHF	TRBV27	TRBJ1-5	-	-	16
TGCGCCAGCAGCCAAGTAGCTGGGGGAGGGGCATACTACGAGCAGTACTTC	CASSQVAGGGAYYEQYF	TRBV4-1	TRBJ2-7	-	TRBD2	17
TGTGCCACCAGTGATTTGAATAGCAATCAGCCCCAGCATTTT	CATSDLNSNQPQHF	TRBV24-1	TRBJ1-5	-	-	14
TGCGCCAGCAGGCCCGGGACTAGCGGCTACAATGAGCAGTTCTTC	CASRPGTSGYNEQFF	TRBV5-1	TRBJ2-1	-	TRBD2	15
TGCGCCAGCAGCCCAACCACGGGGGTGGTTAATGAAAAACTGTTTTTT	CASSPTTGVVNEKLFF	TRBV4-1	TRBJ1-4	-	-	16
TGTGCCAGCAGCTTCGGGGGGGTGTACCAAGAGACCCAGTACTTC	CASSFGGVYQETQYF	TRBV11-3	TRBJ2-5	-	TRBD2	15
TGTGCCAGCAGCCAAGATCTCGGGCAGCCCCAGCATTTT	CASSQDLGQPQHF	TRBV14	TRBJ1-5	-	-	13
TGTGCCAGCAGTTTCCCCGGGCCCCTTGAGCAGTTCTTC	CASSFPGPLEQFF	TRBV12-3/TRBV12-4	TRBJ2-1	-	-	13
TGTGCCAGCAGTCCCCACACGGGGAACTCCTACAATGAGCAGTTCTTC	CASSPHTGNSYNEQFF	TRBV21-1	TRBJ2-1	-	-	16
TGTGCCTACAAGCGGGAGTTAGATACGCAGTATTTT	CAYKRELDTQYF	TRBV30	TRBJ2-3	-	TRBD2	12
TGTGCCACCAGTGATTGGGGGGCGAAAACCGGGGAGCTGTTTTTT	CATSDWGAKTGELFF	TRBV24-1	TRBJ2-2	-	-	15
TGTGCCAGCAGTGCCACAGGGTACGACCTGGACTACACCTTC	CASSATGYDLDYTF	TRBV2	TRBJ1-2	once	-	14
TGCGCCAGCAGCTTGGCCGGGACAGGACATGAAAAACTGTTTTTT	CASSLAGTGHEKLFF	TRBV5-1	TRBJ1-4	-	TRBD1	15
TGTGCCAGCAGCCCGGGGCAGAACACTGAAGCTTTCTTT	CASSPGQNTEAFF	TRBV27	TRBJ1-1	-	-	13
TGCGCCAGCAGCTTGGCCAGAGGGAACACTGAAGCTTTCTTT	CASSLARGNTEAFF	TRBV5-1	TRBJ1-1	-	-	14
TGTGCCAGCAGCCAAGATAATGAGGGACACTATGGCTACACCTTC	CASSQDNEGHYGYTF	TRBV3-1/TRBV3-2	TRBJ1-2	-	-	15
TGTGCCAGCAGCCAAGGAAACACCATATATTTT	CASSQGNTIYF	TRBV3-1/TRBV3-2	TRBJ1-3	few	-	11
TGTGCCAGCAGCAGCAGAAGGCGAGAGACCCAGTACTTC	CASSSRRRETQYF	TRBV7-2	TRBJ2-5	-	-	13
TGTGCCAGCAGCTCAGGACAGGGGAACACTGAAGCTTTCTTT	CASSSGQGNTEAFF	TRBV7-9	TRBJ1-1	-	TRBD1	14
TGTGCCAGCAGACCCGGGACAGGCTACGAGCAGTACTTC	CASRPGTGYEQYF	TRBV6-5	TRBJ2-7	-	TRBD1	13
TGTGCCTGGAGCGACGTACGGCGGGGAGGAGACAATGAGCAGTTCTTC	CAWSDVRRGGDNEQFF	TRBV30	TRBJ2-1	-	-	16
TGTGCCACCGTACAGGGGGCCCTTAGCGGGGAGAACTACGAGCAGTACTTC	CATVQGALSGENYEQYF	TRBV14	TRBJ2-7	-	-	17
TGTGCCAGCAGCGTAAACAGCTATGGCTACACCTTC	CASSVNSYGYTF	TRBV9	TRBJ1-2	once	-	12